The 31 T cell receptor beta chains below were found in one sample sequenced in a study of blood T cells in healthy people across ages. Together with a sample-barcoded 5' primer, a J-beta primer mix was included in a second PCR lasting roughly 6 to 12 cycles. A single record per CDR3 protein comes from TCRdb applying MiXCR to the 5' RACE reads. The sample lists roughly 1.5 million distinct CDR3 sequences; approximately 43% were seen once. The sequenced material came from blood. Source of these receptors: a woman between 18 and 29 years old in good health.

This clonotype showed up just a few times. This chain's CDR3 is CASSQHQGGDLNQFF. CDR3 coding DNA: TGCGCCAGCAGCCAACATCAGGGGGGGGACTTAAACCAGTTCTTC. The chain is built from TRBV4-1 and TRBJ2-1; D is tentatively TRBD1 or TRBD2 (7 bases each). V gave up 2 bases and J gave up 13 bases, with 21 bases separating them. This CDR3 has 15 amino acids. Germline V gene data show CDR1 as MGHRA and CDR2 as YSYEKL.

This clonotype appeared a few times. V gene TRBV7-2 combines with J gene TRBJ2-2; no definite D call. CDR3 length: 15 amino acids. Trimming removed 2 bases from V and 2 bases from J, with 9 bases in between. CDR1 and CDR2 from the germline V gene are SGHTA and FQGNSA. In DNA, the CDR3 is TGTGCCAGCAGCTTAAGGCGCTCTAACACCGGGGAGCTGTTTTTT. Translating gives CASSLRRSNTGELFF.

The rearrangement joins TRBV7-2 to TRBJ2-5; 8 nucleotides align to TRBD2. This CDR3 has 14 residues. Trimming cost V 1 base and J 11 bases; bases outside gene matches: 9. Germline values: CDR1 SGHTA, CDR2 FQGNSA. The CDR3 DNA follows: TGTGCCAGCAGCTTAGGGGTAGCGGGAAAAAGGCAGTACTTC. Encoded protein: CASSLGVAGKRQYF. Based on the CDR3 plus reference TRBV7-2 and TRBJ2-5, the full variable domain is GAGVSQSPSNKVTEKGKDVELRCDPISGHTALYWYRQSLGQGLEFLIYFQGNSAPDKSGLPSDRFSAERTGGSVSTLTIQRTQQEDSAVYLCASSLGVAGKRQYFGPGTRLLVL.

This clonotype was detected a few times. This chain uses TRBV20-1 with TRBJ2-7; D may be TRBD2 (8 bases). CDR1 is DFQATT and CDR2 is SNEGSKA in the germline V gene (reference sequence). The V and J ends lost 2 bases and 3 bases respectively, with 20 bases between them. The CDR3 sequence is 16 residues long. Here the CDR3 reads CSARPHRGLGGYEQYF. In DNA form, the CDR3 reads TGCAGTGCTAGACCACACAGGGGACTAGGCGGCTACGAGCAGTACTTC.

This clonotype was seen at least ten times. V usage is TRBV20-1 and J usage is TRBJ2-1; D unclear. The CDR3 covers 15 residues. Deletions cut 3 bases from V and 2 bases from J, with 14 bases between. Germline V gives CDR1 DFQATT, CDR2 SNEGSKA (reference sequence). In nucleotides, the CDR3 is TGCAGTGCTAGGCTACCGAATCGACCCTACAATGAGCAGTTCTTC. It translates to CSARLPNRPYNEQFF.

A few counts support this clonotype. The rearrangement links TRBV20-1 to TRBJ2-7; a possible D gene is TRBD1 (5 bases). The CDR3 consists of 15 residues. Germline lookup yields CDR1 DFQATT and CDR2 SNEGSKA (reference sequence). V was cut by 0 bases and J by 1 base, with 13 bases left in between. The CDR3 DNA reads as TGCAGTGCTAGAGAGGGCAGGGTCGCGTCCTACGAGCAGTACTTC. Its protein is CSAREGRVASYEQYF.

The chain uses TRBV20-1 and TRBJ2-3, with TRBD1 matching 7 bases. This CDR3 has 13 amino acids. V shed 7 bases and J 3 bases; nucleotides not matched to a gene: 7. CDR1 and CDR2 from the germline V gene are DFQATT and SNEGSKA (reference sequence). CDR3 sequence reads: CSVPLTGTDTQYF. CDR3 nucleotides: TGCAGTGTCCCCCTGACAGGGACAGATACGCAGTATTTT.

The chain links TRBV21-1 to TRBJ1-1. TRBV21-1 is reported as a pseudogene. The CDR3 loop spans 13 amino acids. For the CDR3, the DNA is TGTGCCAGCAACGACGACTCGAACACTGAAGCTTTCTTT. This codes for CASNDDSNTEAFF.

The gene calls are TRBV4-1 and TRBJ1-6; no firm D call. From germline, CDR1 is MGHRA and CDR2 YSYEKL. Trimming removed 6 bases at V and 8 bases at J, with 11 bases between. The CDR3 covers 13 residues. CDR3 DNA sequence: TGCGCCAGCAGAGCCGAAGGGTATTCACCCCTCCACTTT. Translating it yields CASRAEGYSPLHF.

The rearrangement joins TRBV11-1 to TRBJ1-1, with TRBD1 matching 7 bases. The CDR3 runs 16 residues. With V trimmed by 5 bases and J by 0 bases, 9 bases remained unmatched. Germline values: CDR1 SGHAT, CDR2 FQDESV (reference sequence). CDR3 sequence reads: CASSQRGPEVNTEAFF. In nucleotides, the CDR3 is TGTGCCAGCAGCCAAAGGGGGCCGGAGGTGAACACTGAAGCTTTCTTT.

V and J are TRBV14 and TRBJ1-1, with D uncertain. Trimming cost V 8 bases and J 0 bases, with 10 bases left between them. The CDR3 totals 13 residues. Germline CDR1 SGHDN, CDR2 FVKESK. The CDR3 loop reads CASFRVMNTEAFF. DNA of the CDR3: TGTGCCAGCTTTCGGGTGATGAACACTGAAGCTTTCTTT.

The V call is TRBV30, the J call TRBJ1-4; D gene ambiguous. Germline CDR1 and CDR2: GTSNPN and SVGIG (reference sequence). The length of the CDR3 is 11 residues. V lost 4 bases, J lost 7 bases, and 7 bases lay in between. The CDR3 spells CAWTWGEKLFF. The CDR3 DNA is TGTGCCTGGACCTGGGGTGAAAAACTGTTTTTT.

The rearrangement joins TRBV30 to TRBJ2-7; a possible D gene is TRBD1 (6 bases). This CDR3 spans 14 amino acids. CDR1 and CDR2 (germline): GTSNPN, SVGIG (reference sequence). Deletions cut 1 base from V and 0 bases from J, with 10 bases between. This CDR3 reads CAWSGQESSYEQYF. The CDR3 DNA reads TGTGCCTGGAGTGGACAGGAGAGCTCCTACGAGCAGTACTTC.

The chain recombines TRBV20-1 with TRBJ2-5, with D possibly being TRBD1 (6 bases). Trimming took off 5 bases at V and 5 bases at J, with 9 bases between the two ends. CDR3 length equals 11 residues. Germline-derived CDR1 and CDR2 are DFQATT and SNEGSKA (reference sequence). The CDR3 sequence is CSAPGAETQYF. The DNA for the CDR3 is TGCAGTGCTCCAGGGGCCGAGACCCAGTACTTC.

This clonotype was counted a few times. This rearrangement joins TRBV12-3 or TRBV12-4 to TRBJ1-6; D is ambiguous. Trimming cost V 8 bases and J 1 base, with 12 bases left between them. CDR3 length: 15 residues. CDR3 region: CASPHLGSYNSPLHF. The DNA for the CDR3 is TGTGCCAGCCCCCACCTTGGGTCCTATAATTCACCCCTCCACTTT.

This clonotype has more than one count but fewer than ten. The J gene is TRBJ1-5, the V gene TRBV29-1, with 9 bases aligning to TRBD1. The CDR3 covers 15 residues. The germline V gene has CDR1 SQVTM and CDR2 ANQGSEA. V lost 5 bases to trimming and J lost 6 bases; unmatched junction nucleotides: 11. CDR3 loop: CSVLLGGTGRQPQHF. The CDR3 region has the DNA TGCAGCGTTCTTTTAGGGGGGACAGGGCGTCAGCCCCAGCATTTT.

The chain combines TRBV20-1 with TRBJ2-4; D tentatively fits TRBD1 or TRBD2 (5 bases each). The better agreement between TRBJ2-5 and the DNA end casts doubt on the J call. The CDR3 contains 13 residues. Germline V CDR1 and CDR2: DFQATT, SNEGSKA (reference sequence). CDR3 coding DNA: TGCAGTGCTAGCTGGGACCTCAAAGAGACCCAGTACTTC. Amino acids: CSASWDLKETQYF.

The chain carries TRBV7-9 and TRBJ2-3; D might be TRBD1 (6 bases). V was clipped by 6 bases and J by 2 bases, with 18 bases between them. The CDR3 length is 16 residues. From germline, CDR1 is SEHNR and CDR2 FQNEAQ (reference sequence). The CDR3: CASRPLGGWNTDTQYF. The CDR3 coding sequence is TGTGCCAGCAGGCCCTTAGGGGGTTGGAACACAGATACGCAGTATTTT.

This clonotype has a count of ten or more. The chain combines TRBV20-1 with TRBJ2-5, with D possibly TRBD1 on 6 matching bases. The V gene lost 6 bases and the J gene lost 2 bases, with 19 bases spanning the gap. Germline V gives CDR1 DFQATT, CDR2 SNEGSKA (reference sequence). This CDR3 has 15 residues. CDR3 loop: CSALQWGPSQETQYF. CDR3 in DNA: TGCAGTGCCCTCCAGTGGGGGCCATCTCAAGAGACCCAGTACTTC.

The rearrangement uses TRBV12-5 and TRBJ1-2; D may be TRBD1 (6 bases). Trimming removed 0 bases at V and 5 bases at J, with 13 bases between. The CDR3 has 15 residues. CDR1 LGHNT and CDR2 FRNRAP come from the germline V gene. CDR3 in DNA: TGTGCTAGTGGTTTGGTACCGGTACAGGGTTATGGCTACACCTTC. It codes for CASGLVPVQGYGYTF.

The V call is TRBV2, the J call TRBJ1-2; 7 bases are shared with TRBD1. This CDR3 has 12 amino acids. Germline-derived CDR1 and CDR2 are SNHLY and FYNNEI. V was clipped by 3 bases and J by 7 bases; unmatched bases: 2. The CDR3 protein is CASSDRGIGYTF. DNA for the CDR3: TGTGCCAGCAGTGACAGGGGGATTGGCTACACCTTC.

The V and J genes are TRBV5-1 and TRBJ1-2; D not certain. CDR3 length: 14 amino acids. V lost 0 bases to trimming and J lost 7 bases, with 13 bases between them. Germline V gene sequence: CDR1 SGHRS, CDR2 YFSETQ. CDR3 residues: CASSLVLPEAGYTF. The CDR3 coding sequence is TGCGCCAGCAGCTTGGTTCTCCCAGAGGCTGGCTACACCTTC.

A remark on this clonotype: A read error may account for a junction end that differs from germline. The chain recombines TRBV7-8 with TRBJ2-1; tentatively, D is TRBD1 or TRBD2 (5 bases each). CDR1 is SGHVS and CDR2 is FQNEAQ in the germline V gene. This CDR3 region has 15 residues. This CDR3 reads CASSPGSSSYNERYF. The CDR3 DNA reads as TGTGCCAGCAGCCCAGGGTCTTCTTCCTACAATGAGCGGTACTTC.

Only one count was recorded for this clonotype. The chain couples TRBV15 to TRBJ2-5; D gene unclear. The V end lost 0 bases, the J end lost 2 bases, and 10 bases lay between the germline ends. Per the germline V gene, CDR1 is LNHNV and CDR2 is YYDKDF (reference sequence). There are 15 residues in the CDR3. CDR3: CATSRDLHSQETQYF. CDR3 nucleotides: TGTGCCACCAGCAGAGATCTCCACAGTCAAGAGACCCAGTACTTC.

The chain is built from TRBV25-1 and TRBJ2-2; D may be TRBD2 (5 bases). V was clipped by 6 bases and J by 4 bases, with 6 bases between them. The CDR3 sequence is 12 residues long. Germline CDR1 reads MGHDK; CDR2 reads SYGVNS. The CDR3 region has the DNA TGTGCCAGCAGGAGGGCCACCGGGGAGCTGTTTTTT. Amino acid sequence: CASRRATGELFF.

This clonotype appeared a few times. The chain has TRBV6-5 and TRBJ2-1; possible D gene TRBD1, 6 bases. This CDR3 contains 15 residues. Between the trimmed V and J ends, which lost 7 bases and 6 bases, there was a span of 19 bases. CDR1 is MNHEY and CDR2 is SVGAGI in the germline V gene. CDR3 nucleotide sequence: TGTGCCAGCAAATACTCATGGAACAGGGCCAATGAGCAGTTCTTC. It is translated as CASKYSWNRANEQFF.

This clonotype was found a few times. This chain uses TRBV20-1 with TRBJ2-3, with D possibly being TRBD2 (6 bases). The V gene's germline CDR1 is DFQATT and CDR2 SNEGSKA (reference sequence). V dropped 3 bases and J dropped 4 bases, with 14 bases sitting between them. The CDR3 has 14 residues. DNA for the CDR3: TGCAGTGCTAGGTTGATAGCGGCAGCAGATACGCAGTATTTT. Its translation: CSARLIAAADTQYF.

This clonotype appeared a few times. The rearrangement uses TRBV4-2 and TRBJ2-3; D unclear. Trimming took off 4 bases at V and 4 bases at J, with 12 bases between the two ends. Germline lookup yields CDR1 LGHNA and CDR2 YNFKEQ. The CDR3 loop spans 14 amino acids. CDR3 in amino acids: CASSLNHVPDTQYF. The CDR3 coding sequence is TGTGCCAGCAGCCTCAACCACGTCCCAGATACGCAGTATTTT.

A few counts support this clonotype. Here the CDR3 reads CASTRTGHYEQYF. The CDR3, as DNA: TGTGCCAGCACACGGACTGGACACTACGAGCAGTACTTC. V is TRBV28 and J is TRBJ2-7; TRBD1 or TRBD2 may be the D gene (5 bases each). V was shortened by 7 bases and J by 3 bases, with 13 bases between the two germline ends. Germline CDR1 is MDHEN and CDR2 is SYDVKM. The CDR3 length is 13 residues.

Details on this clonotype: A far larger clone differs by one base, so this is likely a read error. V gene TRBV29-1 combines with J gene TRBJ2-5, with 8 bases matching TRBD1. The end of the DNA fits TRBJ2-7 better, so the J call may be wrong. Germline loops: CDR1 SQVTM, CDR2 ANQGSEA. This CDR3 contains 12 residues. CDR3 nucleotides: TGCAGCGTTGAGGGACAGGACTACGAGCAGTACTTC. Amino acid sequence: CSVEGQDYEQYF.

The rearrangement joins TRBV27 to TRBJ2-3; 7 positions match TRBD2. V lost 4 bases to trimming and J lost 2 bases; unmatched junction nucleotides: 6. Germline CDR1 and CDR2: MNHEY and SMNVEV (reference sequence). The CDR3 covers 15 residues. CDR3 DNA sequence: TGTGCCAGCAGTTCCTCTAGCGGAAACACAGATACGCAGTATTTT. Translation: CASSSSSGNTDTQYF.